This T cell receptor (beta chain) was retrieved from a study of T cells in pancreatic ductal adenocarcinoma. This CDR3 comprises 13 residues. From germline, CDR1 is SQVTM and CDR2 ANQGSEA. V lost 1 base and J 2 bases, leaving 6 bases between the germline ends. Study-wide findings and caveats: No significant tumor-blood clonality difference; means were about 0.1 and 0.065.

Only in-frame clones appear in the TCRdb table, and some are missing; sequencing was by immunoSEQ multiplex PCR. There are roughly 9,000 clones in the sample; 67% occur only once, and around 25% lies in the top ten. As for this clone: Antigen specificity is unknown.

The selected patients with pancreatic ductal adenocarcinoma had surgery but no neoadjuvant therapy. Sequences were obtained from pancreatic tumor tissue. J is TRBJ2-4 and V is TRBV29-1; no reliable D call. The TCR originated in a human donor with pancreatic ductal adenocarcinoma. The CDR3 region is CSVEVVSKNIQYF. DNA for the CDR3: TGCAGCGTTGAAGTAGTTTCCAAAAACATTCAGTACTTC. Full variable domain (outside the CDR3, taken from reference TRBV29-1 and TRBJ2-4): SAVISQKPSRDICQRGTSLTIQCQVDSQVTMMFWYRQQPGQSLTLIATANQGSEATYESGFVIDKFPISRPNLTFSTLTVSNMSPEDSSIYLCSVEVVSKNIQYFGAGTRLSVL.